One sample yielded the 15 T cell receptor beta chains listed below, sequenced in a study of blood T cell repertoires in COVID-19. Sequenced by immunoSEQ multiplex PCR; TCRdb stores in-frame clones only, minus some. The table has about 64,000 clones, approximately 90% seen once; the top ten hold 3.2%. The sequenced material came from peripheral blood. The receptors shown here come from a man aged 45-65 years with active COVID-19.

The V and J genes are TRBV7-9 and TRBJ2-3; 9 nucleotides align to TRBD1. V lost 4 bases and J lost 4; bases outside the gene matches: 9. The CDR3 loop spans 16 amino acids. CDR1 SEHNR and CDR2 FQNEAQ come from the germline V gene (reference sequence). The CDR3 reads CASSSTRGTGSDTQYF. The CDR3 bases are TGTGCCAGCAGCTCCACCCGCGGGACAGGGTCAGATACGCAGTATTTT.

The chain recombines TRBV11-3 with TRBJ2-2; 11 bases line up with TRBD2. In germline, CDR1 is SGHNT, CDR2 YENEEA. Trimming cost V 5 bases and J 3 bases; bases outside gene matches: 8. The CDR3 totals 17 residues. The chain's CDR3 is CASSPDSGGAYTGELFF. The DNA of the CDR3 is TGTGCCAGCAGCCCAGATAGCGGGGGGGCGTACACCGGGGAGCTGTTTTTT. Using reference TRBV11-3 and TRBJ2-2 for the parts outside the CDR3, the full variable domain is EAGVVQSPRYKIIEKKQPVAFWCNPISGHNTLYWYLQNLGQGPELLIRYENEEAVDDSQLPKDRFSAERLKGVDSTLKIQPAELGDSAVYLCASSPDSGGAYTGELFFGEGSRLTVL.

This clone was counted only a few times. V is TRBV4-2 and J is TRBJ1-2; 8 bases align to TRBD1. Germline CDR1 reads LGHNA; CDR2 reads YNFKEQ. The CDR3 spans 15 residues. Germline trimming cut 4 bases from V and 4 bases from J; bases unmatched to any gene: 8. The CDR3 DNA reads TGTGCCAGCAGCCGCGGACAGGGCTGGCTCTATGGCTACACCTTC. Protein product: CASSRGQGWLYGYTF.

This chain joins TRBV5-1 and TRBJ2-6; 9 bases are shared with TRBD2. CDR1 and CDR2 from the germline V gene are SGHRS and YFSETQ. J was trimmed by 2 bases and V by 2 bases; bases with no gene match: 8. The CDR3 consists of 18 residues. CDR3 residues: CASSFRAGGAAGANVLTF. The CDR3 bases are TGCGCCAGCAGCTTTCGGGCGGGAGGGGCAGCTGGGGCCAACGTCCTGACTTTC.

The chain uses TRBV5-5 and TRBJ2-7; D might be TRBD2 (6 bases). CDR1 SGHKS and CDR2 YYEKEE come from the germline V gene (reference sequence). This CDR3 has 14 amino acids. V gave up 4 bases and J gave up 3 bases, with 14 bases separating them. CDR3 region: CASSPGGGVYEQYF. CDR3 sequence (DNA): TGTGCCAGCAGCCCTGGAGGAGGGGTCTACGAGCAGTACTTC.

The rearrangement joins TRBV28 to TRBJ1-2; the D is unclear. Trimming left V 3 bases short and J 8 bases short, with 13 bases between. This CDR3 is 13 amino acids long. The germline V gene has CDR1 MDHEN and CDR2 SYDVKM. DNA for the CDR3: TGTGCCAGCAGTTTCCCCCGCGCGTTAGGCTACACCTTC. Translating it yields CASSFPRALGYTF.

This clone has more than one count but fewer than ten. This chain uses TRBV18 with TRBJ2-3; possible D gene TRBD1, 6 bases. This CDR3 region has 15 residues. The V end lost 0 bases, the J end lost 8 bases, and 15 bases lay between the germline ends. Germline V gene lookup returns CDR1 KGHSH and CDR2 LQKENI. In DNA form, the CDR3 reads TGTGCCAGCTCACCACCGGGGGCTCAACGAGGTACGCAGTATTTT. Its protein is CASSPPGAQRGTQYF.

The J gene is TRBJ2-7, the V gene TRBV4-1, with 7 bases fitting TRBD1. This CDR3 has 15 amino acids. Unmatched junction bases numbered 4, after V lost 1 base and J lost 1 base. CDR1 and CDR2 from the germline V gene are MGHRA and YSYEKL. CDR3 nucleotides: TGCGCCAGCAGCCAAGTGTGGACAGGATCCTACGAGCAGTACTTC. Translation: CASSQVWTGSYEQYF.

J is TRBJ2-5 and V is TRBV7-9, with TRBD2 matching 8 bases. CDR3 length: 13 residues. The junction had 3 bases not matched to a gene; V was cut back by 6 bases and J by 3 bases. The germline CDR1 and CDR2 sequences are SEHNR and FQNEAQ (reference sequence). CDR3 amino acids: CASSPGGEETQYF. CDR3 nucleotides: TGTGCCAGCAGTCCCGGGGGGGAAGAGACCCAGTACTTC.

This chain joins TRBV11-2 and TRBJ1-2; the match to TRBD1 covers 7 bases. This CDR3 comprises 16 residues. CDR1 and CDR2 from the germline V gene are SGHAT and FQNNGV. Losses at the gene ends were 1 base for V and 7 bases for J; bases not matched to a gene: 12. CDR3 in amino acids: CASSLGYGTARGGYTF. The CDR3 DNA sequence: TGTGCCAGCAGCTTAGGTTACGGGACAGCCCGAGGTGGCTACACCTTC.

The chain recombines TRBV4-1 with TRBJ1-2, with 7 bases matching TRBD1. CDR1 and CDR2 from the germline V gene are MGHRA and YSYEKL. J gave up 5 bases and V 1 base, and 4 bases lay outside the gene matches. This CDR3 has 14 residues. The CDR3 DNA sequence: TGCGCCAGCAGCCAAGTGACAGGGAATTATGGCTACACCTTC. Translated: CASSQVTGNYGYTF.

J is TRBJ2-1 and V is TRBV19; 8 bases line up with TRBD1. The CDR3 runs 15 residues. CDR1 LNHDA and CDR2 SQIVND come from the germline V gene (reference sequence). With 6 bases clipped from V and 0 bases from J, the junction kept 4 bases outside the gene matches. Here the CDR3 DNA reads TGTGCCAGTAGGGTAGACAGGGGCTCCTACAATGAGCAGTTCTTC. This translates into CASRVDRGSYNEQFF.

This rearrangement joins TRBV6-2 or TRBV6-3 to TRBJ2-7, with TRBD2 matching over 16 bases. This CDR3 contains 16 residues. The trim removed 5 bases at V and 5 bases at J, leaving 6 bases unmatched. CDR1 is MNHEY and CDR2 is SVGEGT in the germline V gene. The DNA for the CDR3 is TGTGCCAGCAGTACGGGACTAGCGGGAGGGTCCAACGAGCAGTACTTC. Its protein is CASSTGLAGGSNEQYF.

The V gene is TRBV6-6, the J gene TRBJ1-6; the D is unclear. Per the germline V gene, CDR1 is MNHNY and CDR2 is SVGAGI (reference sequence). CDR3 length: 13 amino acids. Trimming removed 6 bases from V and 7 bases from J, with 10 bases in between. The CDR3 spells CASRAGPNSPLHF. The CDR3 nucleotides are TGTGCCAGCAGAGCGGGCCCGAATTCACCCCTCCACTTT.

The V and J genes are TRBV30 and TRBJ2-3; D ambiguous. CDR3 length: 14 amino acids. Germline lookup yields CDR1 GTSNPN and CDR2 SVGIG (reference sequence). V was trimmed by 0 bases and J by 4 bases, leaving 11 bases between them. CDR3 in amino acids: CAWSVNRMADTQYF. DNA of the CDR3: TGTGCCTGGAGTGTAAACAGAATGGCAGATACGCAGTATTTT.